What follows are 17 T cell receptor beta chains derived from one specimen sequenced in a study of blood T cell repertoires in COVID-19. The method was immunoSEQ multiplex PCR; TCRdb's version includes in-frame clones alone and lacks a portion of them. The table records roughly 210,000 clones, around 84% of them present only once. Input material: peripheral blood. The receptor set was obtained from a woman of 80 years or more with COVID-19, enrolled during active disease.

This chain connects TRBV28 to TRBJ1-2; the match to TRBD1 covers 10 bases. CDR3 size: 15 residues. The V segment lost 6 bases and the J segment 5 bases; nucleotides outside the gene matches: 9. Germline loops: CDR1 MDHEN, CDR2 SYDVKM. CDR3 protein: CASRNPTGGGYGYTF. The CDR3 DNA follows: TGTGCCAGCAGGAACCCGACAGGGGGCGGGTATGGCTACACCTTC.

With regard to this clone: At the DNA level, this CDR3 is encoded by other sequences in the same sample as well. The chain couples TRBV6-2 or TRBV6-3 to TRBJ1-2; D ambiguous. The CDR3 is made up of 12 amino acids. Germline CDR1 MNHEY, CDR2 SVGEGT. The V end lost 5 bases, the J end lost 4 bases, and 8 bases lay between the germline ends. The CDR3 region has the DNA TGTGCCAGCAGTACCGGACTCTATGGCTACACCTTC. As protein: CASSTGLYGYTF.

The gene calls are TRBV7-9 and TRBJ2-3, with TRBD2 matching 13 bases. V shed 5 bases and J 4 bases; nucleotides not matched to a gene: 6. The V gene's germline CDR1 is SEHNR and CDR2 FQNEAQ (reference sequence). The CDR3 is made up of 16 amino acids. Written as DNA, the CDR3 is TGTGCCAGCAGCACCGGACTAGCGGGGGCCGCAGATACGCAGTATTTT. Its translation: CASSTGLAGAADTQYF.

The chain links TRBV5-1 to TRBJ2-3; 7 nucleotides agree with TRBD1. Germline loops: CDR1 SGHRS, CDR2 YFSETQ. V lost 2 bases, J lost 6 bases, and 6 bases stayed unmatched. The CDR3 length is 14 residues. The CDR3 sequence: CASSFDRVGDTQYF. The CDR3 DNA sequence: TGCGCCAGCAGCTTTGACAGGGTCGGGGATACGCAGTATTTT.

This chain links TRBV7-8 with TRBJ2-2, with TRBD2 matching 8 bases. V lost 5 bases to trimming and J lost 4 bases; unmatched junction nucleotides: 6. The CDR3 runs to 15 residues. Germline values: CDR1 SGHVS, CDR2 FQNEAQ. CDR3 sequence (DNA): TGTGCCAGCAGCCCACGGGGGGGCCTCACCGGGGAGCTGTTTTTT. This encodes CASSPRGGLTGELFF.

The rearrangement joins TRBV6-5 to TRBJ1-2; unclear D gene. The CDR3 totals 14 residues. Trimming cost V 2 bases and J 3 bases, with 10 bases left between them. Germline values: CDR1 MNHEY, CDR2 SVGAGI. The CDR3 here is CASSYVAGDYGYTF. The CDR3 DNA reads TGTGCCAGCAGTTACGTGGCAGGCGACTATGGCTACACCTTC.

A single count supports this clone. The chain joins TRBV3-1 (or the pseudogene TRBV3-2) to TRBJ1-1, with 7 nucleotides matching TRBD1. With V trimmed by 4 bases and J by 10 bases, 6 bases remained unmatched. From germline, CDR1 is LGHDT and CDR2 YNNKEL (reference sequence). The CDR3 is made up of 12 amino acids. Written as DNA, the CDR3 is TGTGCCAGCAGCCTAGGGGGCTCGCGAGCTTTCTTT. Translated: CASSLGGSRAFF.

The rearrangement joins TRBV2 to TRBJ1-6, with 7 nucleotides matching TRBD1. Germline trimming cut 8 bases from V and 10 bases from J; bases unmatched to any gene: 11. The CDR3 totals 14 residues. Germline loops: CDR1 SNHLY, CDR2 FYNNEI. The CDR3 is CASGPGTATSPLHF. The CDR3 nucleotides read TGTGCCAGCGGACCCGGGACAGCAACCTCACCCCTCCACTTT.

The V and J genes are TRBV28 and TRBJ1-5; 12 nucleotides line up with TRBD1. The CDR3 has 15 residues. Germline V CDR1 and CDR2: MDHEN, SYDVKM. J gave up 6 bases and V 7 bases, and 7 bases lay outside the gene matches. CDR3 sequence reads: CASIAGTGGGQPQHF. The CDR3 region has the DNA TGTGCCAGCATCGCCGGGACAGGGGGCGGTCAGCCCCAGCATTTT.

The chain carries TRBV6-5 and TRBJ2-6; the D is unclear. The CDR3 covers 15 residues. Germline V CDR1 and CDR2: MNHEY, SVGAGI. Deletions cut 0 bases from V and 1 base from J, with 4 bases between. This CDR3 is CASSYSESGANVLTF. CDR3 nucleotide sequence: TGTGCCAGCAGTTACTCGGAGTCTGGGGCCAACGTCCTGACTTTC.

The chain uses TRBV28 and TRBJ2-3; the match to TRBD2 covers 8 bases. Germline lookup yields CDR1 MDHEN and CDR2 SYDVKM. V lost 6 bases, J lost 2 bases, and 7 bases stayed unmatched. This CDR3 comprises 15 residues. The CDR3 DNA follows: TGTGCCAGCAGCCCCGCGGGGGGAAACACAGATACGCAGTATTTT. It encodes CASSPAGGNTDTQYF.

The rearrangement links TRBV2 to TRBJ2-3; 13 bases fit TRBD2. The germline V gene encodes CDR1 SNHLY and CDR2 FYNNEI. The CDR3 runs to 15 residues. J was trimmed by 6 bases and V by 6 bases; bases with no gene match: 6. CDR3 loop: CASRRLAGGFDTQYF. DNA for the CDR3: TGTGCCAGCAGACGACTAGCGGGGGGATTCGATACGCAGTATTTT.

This rearrangement joins TRBV12-3 or TRBV12-4 to TRBJ1-2; possibly TRBD1 for D (5 bases). Trimming left V 8 bases short and J 8 bases short, with 18 bases between. This CDR3 has 13 amino acids. In DNA form, the CDR3 reads TGTGCCAGCCGGGAGGCAGGGCGAGTCGGCTACACCTTC. It is translated as CASREAGRVGYTF.

This clone was recorded once. The chain uses TRBV3-1 (or the pseudogene TRBV3-2) and TRBJ2-3; TRBD2 matches 7 bases. With V trimmed by 5 bases and J by 3 bases, 8 bases remained unmatched. Germline CDR1 reads LGHDT; CDR2 reads YNNKEL (reference sequence). CDR3 size: 15 residues. The CDR3 bases are TGTGCCAGCAGCTTCGGTGGTAGCGGGACAGATACGCAGTATTTT. Its translation is CASSFGGSGTDTQYF.

This chain uses TRBV3-1 (or the pseudogene TRBV3-2) with TRBJ1-4, with 11 bases lining up with TRBD1. The CDR3 totals 16 residues. The trim removed 0 bases at V and 10 bases at J, leaving 7 bases unmatched. Per the germline V gene, CDR1 is LGHDT and CDR2 is YNNKEL (reference sequence). In nucleotides, the CDR3 is TGTGCCAGCAGCCAAGATCGGACAGGGGGCTCGGGAAAACTGTTTTTT. This encodes CASSQDRTGGSGKLFF.

This clone was observed a handful of times. The rearrangement uses TRBV21-1 and TRBJ2-7; TRBD1 is the table's D call and was not checked against the DNA. TRBV21-1 is classified as a pseudogene. The CDR3 extends over 21 amino acids. The chain's CDR3 is CASSPGNRDRGRWRSSYEQYV. The DNA of the CDR3 is TGTGCCAGCAGCCCTGGGAACCGGGACAGGGGCCGATGGAGGAGCTCCTACGAGCAGTACGTC.

The chain joins TRBV2 to TRBJ2-5, with 11 nucleotides matching TRBD1. V shed 6 bases, J shed 4 bases, and the junction held 7 bases outside the gene matches. CDR1 and CDR2 (germline): SNHLY, FYNNEI. The CDR3 length is 15 residues. CDR3: CASSLGQGGGETQYF. DNA of the CDR3: TGTGCCAGCAGCCTGGGACAGGGGGGCGGAGAGACCCAGTACTTC.